The sequence of this T cell receptor (beta chain) was determined in a study of blood T cell repertoires in COVID-19. Overall study: Some COVID-19 samples were acute and others convalescent; all came from the United States, Italy and Spain. T cells, B-cell-depleted T cells, or PBMCs supplied cDNA or gDNA.

In the authors' workflow: Amplifying reference gene primers gave estimates of nucleated cell counts. Here immunoSEQ multiplex PCR was the method, and the copy in TCRdb shows in-frame clones only, minus some. The DNA gave D and trimming, while V, J and clone size come from that table. The sample has 200,000 to 300,000 clones; 75% to 85% are singletons. This clone occurred a few times. The germline gives CDR1 MDHEN, CDR2 SYDVKM. The length of the CDR3 is 13 residues. Between the trimmed V and J ends, which lost 6 bases and 4 bases, there was a span of 12 bases. The origin of this receptor is a woman older than 75 with COVID-19, enrolled during active disease. The source material was peripheral blood. This chain joins TRBV28 and TRBJ1-1; the D gene is possibly TRBD1 (6 bases). CDR3 DNA: TGTGCCAGCAGGAGCACAGGGTTCACTGAAGCTTTCTTT. It is translated as CASRSTGFTEAFF.